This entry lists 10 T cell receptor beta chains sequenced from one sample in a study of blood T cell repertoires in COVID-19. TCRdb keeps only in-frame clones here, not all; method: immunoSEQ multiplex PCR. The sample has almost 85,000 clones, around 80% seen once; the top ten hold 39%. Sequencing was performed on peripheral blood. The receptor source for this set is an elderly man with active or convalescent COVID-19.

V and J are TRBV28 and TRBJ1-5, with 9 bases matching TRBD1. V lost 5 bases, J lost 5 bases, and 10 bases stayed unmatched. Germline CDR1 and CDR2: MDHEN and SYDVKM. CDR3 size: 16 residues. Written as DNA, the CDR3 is TGTGCCAGCAGTCCGGATACAGGGGGCATGGATCAGCCCCAGCATTTT. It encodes CASSPDTGGMDQPQHF.

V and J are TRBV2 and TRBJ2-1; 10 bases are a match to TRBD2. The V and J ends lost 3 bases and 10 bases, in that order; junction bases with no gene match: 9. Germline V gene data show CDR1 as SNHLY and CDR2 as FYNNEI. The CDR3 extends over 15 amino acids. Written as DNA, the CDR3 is TGTGCCAGCAGTGAGCGGTCTAGCGGGGGCAGAGAGCAGTTCTTC. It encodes CASSERSSGGREQFF.

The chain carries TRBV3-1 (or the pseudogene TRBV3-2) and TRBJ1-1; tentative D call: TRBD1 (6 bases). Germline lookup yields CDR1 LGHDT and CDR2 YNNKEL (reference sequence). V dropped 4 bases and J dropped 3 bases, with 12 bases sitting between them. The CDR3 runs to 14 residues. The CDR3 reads CASSPVTGDTEAFF. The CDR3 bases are TGTGCCAGCAGCCCCGTGACAGGAGACACTGAAGCTTTCTTT.

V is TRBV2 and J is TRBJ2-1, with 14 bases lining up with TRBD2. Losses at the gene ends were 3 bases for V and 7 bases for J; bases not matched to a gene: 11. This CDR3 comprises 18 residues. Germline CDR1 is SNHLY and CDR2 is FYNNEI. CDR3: CASSDFGTSGGTGNEQFF. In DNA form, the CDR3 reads TGTGCCAGCAGTGACTTTGGGACTAGCGGGGGAACCGGGAATGAGCAGTTCTTC.

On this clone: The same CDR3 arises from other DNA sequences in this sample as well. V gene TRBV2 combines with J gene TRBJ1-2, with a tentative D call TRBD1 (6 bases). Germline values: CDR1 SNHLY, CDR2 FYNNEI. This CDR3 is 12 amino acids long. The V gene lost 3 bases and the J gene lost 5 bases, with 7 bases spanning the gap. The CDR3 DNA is TGTGCCAGCAGTGACAGGGGATATGGCTACACCTTC. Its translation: CASSDRGYGYTF. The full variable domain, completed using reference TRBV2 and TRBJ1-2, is EPEVTQTPSHQVTQMGQEVILRCVPISNHLYFYWYRQILGQKVEFLVSFYNNEISEKSEIFDDQFSVERPDGSNFTLKIRSTKLEDSAMYFCASSDRGYGYTFGSGTRLTVV.

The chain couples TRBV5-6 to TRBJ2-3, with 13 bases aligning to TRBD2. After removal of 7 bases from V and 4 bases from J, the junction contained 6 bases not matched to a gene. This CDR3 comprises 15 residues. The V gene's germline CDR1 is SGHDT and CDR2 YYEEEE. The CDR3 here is CASLLAGGPPDTQYF. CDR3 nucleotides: TGTGCCAGCCTACTAGCGGGAGGGCCCCCAGATACGCAGTATTTT.

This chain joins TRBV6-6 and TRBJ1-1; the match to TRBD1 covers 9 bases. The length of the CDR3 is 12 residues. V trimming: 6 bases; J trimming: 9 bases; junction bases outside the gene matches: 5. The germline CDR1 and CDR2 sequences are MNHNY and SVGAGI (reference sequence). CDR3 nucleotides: TGTGCCAGCAGATCCACAGGGGGCAAAGCTTTCTTT. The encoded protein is CASRSTGGKAFF.

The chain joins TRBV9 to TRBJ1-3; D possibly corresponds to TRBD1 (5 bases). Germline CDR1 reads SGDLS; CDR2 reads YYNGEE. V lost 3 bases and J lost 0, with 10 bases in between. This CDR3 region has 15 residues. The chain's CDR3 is CASSERTGSGNTIYF. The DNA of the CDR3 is TGTGCCAGCAGCGAGCGAACAGGCTCTGGAAACACCATATATTTT.

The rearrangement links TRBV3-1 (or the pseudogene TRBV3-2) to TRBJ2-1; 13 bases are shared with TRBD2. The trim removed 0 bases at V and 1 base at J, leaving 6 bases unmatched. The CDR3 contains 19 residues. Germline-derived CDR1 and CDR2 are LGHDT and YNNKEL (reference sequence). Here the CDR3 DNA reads TGTGCCAGCAGCCAAGATTGGGGACTAGCGGGATCGTCCTACAATGAGCAGTTCTTC. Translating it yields CASSQDWGLAGSSYNEQFF.

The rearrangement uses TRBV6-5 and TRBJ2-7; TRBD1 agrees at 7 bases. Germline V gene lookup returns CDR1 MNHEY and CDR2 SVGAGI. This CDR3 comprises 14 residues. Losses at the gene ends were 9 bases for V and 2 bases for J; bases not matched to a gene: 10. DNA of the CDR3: TGTGCCAGTGCGCCGGGACAGTGGCCCTACGAGCAGTACTTC. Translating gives CASAPGQWPYEQYF.